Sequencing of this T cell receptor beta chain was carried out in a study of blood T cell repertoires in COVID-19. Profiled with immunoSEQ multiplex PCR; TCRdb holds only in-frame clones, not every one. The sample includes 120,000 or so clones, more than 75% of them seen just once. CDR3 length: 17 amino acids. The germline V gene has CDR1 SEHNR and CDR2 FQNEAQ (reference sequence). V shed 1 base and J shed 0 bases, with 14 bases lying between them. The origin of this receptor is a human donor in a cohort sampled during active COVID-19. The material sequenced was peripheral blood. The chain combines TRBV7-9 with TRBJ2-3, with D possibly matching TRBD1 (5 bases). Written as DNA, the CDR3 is TGTGCCAGCAGCTTAGGCCCTGGACAACTTAGCACAGATACGCAGTATTTT. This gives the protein CASSLGPGQLSTDTQYF.